A single sample is the source of the 29 T cell receptor beta chains below, sequenced in a study of cytomegalovirus exposure and HLA in healthy donors. The study ran its PCR with 60 Vbeta and 13 Jbeta primers. Sequenced by immunoSEQ multiplex PCR; TCRdb stores in-frame clones only, minus some. Of fewer than 350,000 clones in the sample, roughly 90% are singletons; the top ten hold around 2.1%. The sequencing sample was made of PBMCs. Every receptor here comes from a woman in her late teens or twenties in good health and CMV-seronegative.

This chain links TRBV7-8 with TRBJ2-1; TRBD2 aligns across 7 bases. The CDR3 runs to 16 residues. CDR1 is SGHVS and CDR2 is FQNEAQ in the germline V gene. V lost 5 bases, J lost 10 bases, and 17 bases stayed unmatched. The DNA for the CDR3 is TGTGCCAGCAGCCCACGCGTTGGCGGGGGTCGGGAGGAGCAGTTCTTC. Amino acid sequence: CASSPRVGGGREEQFF.

This clone was counted once. An end of the junction does not agree with germline; a read error may underlie this. The chain couples TRBV2 to TRBJ2-5; 16 bases are a match to TRBD2. Per the germline V gene, CDR1 is SNHLY and CDR2 is FYNNEI. The CDR3 has 13 amino acids. CDR3 amino acids: CASRSGTSGGANF. Here the CDR3 DNA reads TGTGCCAGCAGATCCGGGACTAGCGGGGGGGCCAACTTC.

The chain uses TRBV14 and TRBJ2-7; D is ambiguous. Trimming shortened V by 4 bases and J by 7 bases, and 20 bases separated the two germline ends. In germline, CDR1 is SGHDN, CDR2 FVKESK. This CDR3 has 15 amino acids. CDR3 residues: CASSPPPDMSQEQYF. DNA of the CDR3: TGTGCCAGCAGCCCCCCTCCCGACATGAGCCAAGAGCAGTACTTC. Together with reference TRBV14 and TRBJ2-7, the CDR3 gives the full variable domain: EAGVTQFPSHSVIEKGQTVTLRCDPISGHDNLYWYRRVMGKEIKFLLHFVKESKQDESGMPNNRFLAERTGGTYSTLKVQPAELEDSGVYFCASSPPPDMSQEQYFGPGTRLTVT.

This chain joins TRBV10-3 and TRBJ2-3; 7 positions match TRBD2. Germline CDR1 reads ENHRY; CDR2 reads SYGVKD. The CDR3 contains 17 residues. The J segment lost 2 bases and the V segment lost 6 bases, leaving 14 bases of the junction unmatched. The CDR3 nucleotides read TGTGCCATCAGCCCCTCTGGGAGACTAGCAGCCACAGATACGCAGTATTTT. This gives the protein CAISPSGRLAATDTQYF.

This clone was counted a single time. J is TRBJ1-1 and V is TRBV18; a possible D gene is TRBD1 (5 bases). This CDR3 comprises 13 residues. V gave up 6 bases and J gave up 3 bases, with 11 bases separating them. CDR1 and CDR2 (germline): KGHSH, LQKENI. Here the CDR3 DNA reads TGTGCCAGCTCGGGGGGGGTGGACACTGAAGCTTTCTTT. Its protein is CASSGGVDTEAFF.

V usage is TRBV7-2 and J usage is TRBJ1-1; no clear D. The CDR3 length is 12 residues. V was clipped by 5 bases and J by 10 bases, with 14 bases between them. The germline CDR1 and CDR2 sequences are SGHTA and FQGNSA. CDR3 bases: TGTGCCAGCAGCAGAGACATGGATGGAGCTTTCTTT. Encoded protein: CASSRDMDGAFF.

The genes are TRBV6-5 and TRBJ1-2; D unclear. Germline CDR1 is MNHEY and CDR2 is SVGAGI. V dropped 5 bases and J dropped 2 bases, with 9 bases sitting between them. The length of the CDR3 is 13 residues. This CDR3 is CASSVAGNYGYTF. The CDR3 DNA is TGTGCCAGCAGTGTGGCAGGAAACTATGGCTACACCTTC.

The chain links TRBV6-1 to TRBJ1-1; a weak D match, TRBD1 (6 bases). There are 14 residues in the CDR3. CDR1 is MNHNS, CDR2 SASEGT, per germline. V dropped 6 bases and J dropped 1 base, with 12 bases sitting between them. DNA of the CDR3: TGTGCCAGCAGCTTCGACAGGACGAACACTGAAGCTTTCTTT. Its protein product is CASSFDRTNTEAFF.

This clone was counted between two and nine times. The J gene is TRBJ2-3, the V gene TRBV10-3, with 9 positions matching TRBD1. V trimming: 6 bases; J trimming: 6 bases; junction bases outside the gene matches: 7. In germline, CDR1 is ENHRY, CDR2 SYGVKD. The CDR3 loop spans 14 amino acids. For the CDR3, the DNA is TGTGCCATCAGCCCAACAGGGGGCTATGATACGCAGTATTTT. It specifies CAISPTGGYDTQYF.

The rearrangement links TRBV2 to TRBJ2-1, with 8 bases fitting TRBD1. The CDR3 consists of 13 residues. Germline V gives CDR1 SNHLY, CDR2 FYNNEI. V trimming: 6 bases; J trimming: 15 bases; junction bases outside the gene matches: 13. The CDR3 is CASRRADRADMFF. The CDR3 coding sequence is TGTGCCAGCAGACGAGCGGACAGGGCCGATATGTTCTTC.

The V call is TRBV7-8, the J call TRBJ2-5; TRBD2 is a possible D gene (5 bases). Germline lookup yields CDR1 SGHVS and CDR2 FQNEAQ. CDR3 length equals 15 residues. V gave up 5 bases and J gave up 0 bases, with 13 bases separating them. CDR3 DNA: TGTGCCAGCAGCGCCCCGCGGGCCGACCAAGAGACCCAGTACTTC. It codes for CASSAPRADQETQYF.

V usage is TRBV7-9 and J usage is TRBJ1-1; D may be TRBD1 (6 bases). Trimming pared 5 bases from V and 1 base from J, leaving 17 bases between. Germline V CDR1 and CDR2: SEHNR, FQNEAQ (reference sequence). This CDR3 contains 16 residues. CDR3 region: CASSPPPQTGNTEAFF. As DNA, the CDR3 is TGTGCCAGCAGCCCCCCACCCCAGACAGGGAACACTGAAGCTTTCTTT.

This clone was seen once. This chain joins TRBV12-2 and TRBJ2-3; no DNA check was done on the table's D call, TRBD2. TRBV12-2 is reported as a pseudogene. This CDR3 region has 19 residues. The CDR3 loop reads CASRPYSPGLAGATDTQYF. The CDR3 nucleotides are TGTGCAAGTCGCCCTTACTCTCCGGGACTAGCGGGGGCCACAGATACGCAGTATTTT.

The chain recombines TRBV6-1 with TRBJ1-5, with TRBD1 identical over 9 bases. Germline-derived CDR1 and CDR2 are MNHNS and SASEGT. The CDR3 extends over 15 amino acids. With V trimmed by 6 bases and J by 6 bases, 9 bases remained unmatched. The CDR3 nucleotides are TGTGCCAGCAGGCGCACACAGGGGGCGGTTCAGCCCCAGCATTTT. It specifies CASRRTQGAVQPQHF.

The chain couples TRBV30 to TRBJ2-2; D may be TRBD2 (5 bases). CDR3 length equals 15 residues. V lost 0 bases, J lost 3 bases, and 11 bases lay in between. The germline V gene has CDR1 GTSNPN and CDR2 SVGIG (reference sequence). CDR3 protein: CAWSVLGLYTGELFF. The CDR3, as DNA: TGTGCCTGGAGTGTCCTTGGACTGTACACCGGGGAGCTGTTTTTT. Drawing the rest from reference TRBV30 and TRBJ2-2, the complete variable domain is SQTIHQWPATLVQPVGSPLSLECTVEGTSNPNLYWYRQAAGRGLQLLFYSVGIGQISSEVPQNLSASRPQDRQFILSSKKLLLSDSGFYLCAWSVLGLYTGELFFGEGSRLTVL.

The sample holds one count of this clone. The chain employs TRBV7-9 and TRBJ1-2, with D tentatively TRBD1 (5 bases). The CDR3 runs 15 residues. The germline CDR1 and CDR2 sequences are SEHNR and FQNEAQ (reference sequence). Trimming pared 1 base from V and 3 bases from J, leaving 12 bases between. The CDR3 reads CASSLEQVRHYGYTF. The CDR3 DNA reads TGTGCCAGCAGCTTAGAACAGGTTCGCCACTATGGCTACACCTTC.

This chain links TRBV28 with TRBJ2-5; 7 positions match TRBD1. The J call may be faulty, since TRBJ2-7 better matches the DNA end. Germline V gives CDR1 MDHEN, CDR2 SYDVKM. This CDR3 comprises 15 residues. The CDR3 DNA is TGTGCCAGCAGGCGTACAGGGGCCGGTTCCTACGAGCAGTACTTC. Translated, it gives CASRRTGAGSYEQYF.

This chain connects TRBV7-9 to TRBJ1-1; D ambiguous. The germline V gene has CDR1 SEHNR and CDR2 FQNEAQ (reference sequence). This CDR3 spans 14 amino acids. Trimming took 3 bases from V and 7 from J, leaving 15 bases between them. The CDR3 protein is CASSFGYEGDEAFF. As DNA, the CDR3 is TGTGCCAGCAGCTTCGGCTATGAGGGAGATGAAGCTTTCTTT.

Only a few counts were recorded for this clone. In DNA form, the CDR3 reads TGCGCCAGCAGCCAAGATCCCTTCCTCAATCAGCCCCAGCATTTT. The encoded protein is CASSQDPFLNQPQHF. The V and J genes are TRBV4-1 and TRBJ1-5; D is unresolved. The germline gives CDR1 MGHRA, CDR2 YSYEKL. CDR3 length: 15 amino acids. Trimming shortened V by 0 bases and J by 3 bases, and 9 bases separated the two germline ends.

V and J are TRBV9 and TRBJ1-6, with D possibly matching TRBD1 (6 bases). V was shortened by 3 bases and J by 6 bases, with 19 bases between the two germline ends. Germline V gene sequence: CDR1 SGDLS, CDR2 YYNGEE. The length of the CDR3 is 17 residues. The CDR3 reads CASSAYRGEGGNSPLHF. The CDR3 DNA reads TGTGCCAGCAGCGCTTATAGGGGAGAAGGGGGTAATTCACCCCTCCACTTT.

CDR3 in DNA: TGCGCCAGCAGCTCGACAGGGCAAAATTCACCCCTCCACTTT. Its protein is CASSSTGQNSPLHF. The chain joins TRBV5-1 to TRBJ1-6; 7 nucleotides agree with TRBD1. CDR1 is SGHRS, CDR2 YFSETQ, per germline. This CDR3 comprises 14 residues. V dropped 3 bases and J dropped 7; count of bases not matched to a gene: 4.

This chain connects TRBV11-2 to TRBJ2-5, with D possibly matching TRBD2 (6 bases). The CDR3 length is 15 residues. Germline loops: CDR1 SGHAT, CDR2 FQNNGV. V was shortened by 5 bases and J by 2 bases, with 15 bases between the two germline ends. The CDR3: CASSPTGVLQETQYF. DNA of the CDR3: TGTGCCAGCAGCCCGACGGGGGTCCTACAAGAGACCCAGTACTTC. The complete variable domain, with remaining parts taken from reference TRBV11-2 and TRBJ2-5, reads EAGVAQSPRYKIIEKRQSVAFWCNPISGHATLYWYQQILGQGPKLLIQFQNNGVVDDSQLPKDRFSAERLKGVDSTLKIQPAKLEDSAVYLCASSPTGVLQETQYFGPGTRLLVL.

The chain employs TRBV7-9 and TRBJ1-1; no firm D call. Trimming shortened V by 9 bases and J by 0 bases, and 8 bases separated the two germline ends. The CDR3 contains 12 residues. Germline V gene lookup returns CDR1 SEHNR and CDR2 FQNEAQ (reference sequence). In nucleotides, the CDR3 is TGTGCCAGTACAGTCTTGAACACTGAAGCTTTCTTT. Its protein is CASTVLNTEAFF.

This clone has just one count. The chain is built from TRBV27 and TRBJ2-5, with 7 bases identical to TRBD2. The CDR3 runs to 17 residues. Germline-derived CDR1 and CDR2 are MNHEY and SMNVEV (reference sequence). The V segment lost 3 bases and the J segment 3 bases; nucleotides outside the gene matches: 13. CDR3 residues: CASSFIAAGEDKETQYF. CDR3 nucleotides: TGTGCCAGCAGTTTTATAGCGGCGGGGGAGGACAAAGAGACCCAGTACTTC.

This clone was counted between two and nine times. This chain links TRBV19 with TRBJ2-7; 9 bases align to TRBD1. The CDR3 sequence is 14 residues long. The trim removed 5 bases at V and 0 bases at J, leaving 2 bases unmatched. Germline V gene sequence: CDR1 LNHDA, CDR2 SQIVND (reference sequence). The CDR3 spells CASSSGQGSYEQYF. The CDR3 nucleotides are TGTGCCAGTAGTTCGGGACAGGGCTCCTACGAGCAGTACTTC.

This chain joins TRBV9 and TRBJ2-7; TRBD1 is a possible D gene (6 bases). CDR3 size: 13 residues. Germline CDR1 and CDR2: SGDLS and YYNGEE. V lost 5 bases to trimming and J lost 5 bases, with 14 bases between them. The DNA of the CDR3 is TGTGCCAGCAGTGAACAGGGTCTGGACGAGCAGTACTTC. It encodes CASSEQGLDEQYF.

The chain uses TRBV5-1 and TRBJ2-3; D is perhaps TRBD2 (6 bases). CDR3 length equals 15 residues. Trimming took off 3 bases at V and 2 bases at J, with 13 bases between the two ends. CDR1 is SGHRS and CDR2 is YFSETQ in the germline V gene. This CDR3 reads CASSSEGSSTDTQYF. In nucleotides, the CDR3 is TGCGCCAGCAGCTCGGAGGGGTCCTCCACAGATACGCAGTATTTT.

V is TRBV27 and J is TRBJ2-5, with D perhaps matching TRBD2 (6 bases). The V and J ends lost 3 bases and 2 bases respectively, with 13 bases between them. Germline V lookup: CDR1 MNHEY, CDR2 SMNVEV (reference sequence). The CDR3 is 15 residues long. CDR3 nucleotide sequence: TGTGCCAGCAGTTTCGGGGCGGGGTTACAAGAGACCCAGTACTTC. Protein: CASSFGAGLQETQYF.

In regard to this clone: The sample has other DNA sequences that encode this CDR3 too. V is TRBV5-1 and J is TRBJ1-1; no definite D call. CDR1 and CDR2 from the germline V gene are SGHRS and YFSETQ. V shed 0 bases and J shed 1 base, with 4 bases lying between them. The CDR3 covers 13 residues. The CDR3, as DNA: TGCGCCAGCAGCTTGGCGGGGAACACTGAAGCTTTCTTT. It specifies CASSLAGNTEAFF.